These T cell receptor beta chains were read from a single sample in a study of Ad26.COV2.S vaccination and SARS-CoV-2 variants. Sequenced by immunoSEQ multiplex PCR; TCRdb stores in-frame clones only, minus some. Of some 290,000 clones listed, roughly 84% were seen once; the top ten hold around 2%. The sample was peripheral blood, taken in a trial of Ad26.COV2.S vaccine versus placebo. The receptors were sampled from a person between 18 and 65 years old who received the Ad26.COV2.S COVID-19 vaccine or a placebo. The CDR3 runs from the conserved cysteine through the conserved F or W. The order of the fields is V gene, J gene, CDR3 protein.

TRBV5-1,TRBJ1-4,CASSPGTGGEKLFF
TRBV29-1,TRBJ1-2,CSVSGGLGYTF
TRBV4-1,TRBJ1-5,CASSQDPDQPQHF
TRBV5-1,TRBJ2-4,CASSADRPTLSKNIQYF
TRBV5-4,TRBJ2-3,CASSLLSGGRTDTQYF
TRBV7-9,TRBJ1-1,CASSSGGGNTEAFF
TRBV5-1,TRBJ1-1,CASSLAGGNTEAFF
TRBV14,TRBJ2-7,CASGKSQGREQYF
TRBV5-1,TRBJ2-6,CASSSGGSGANVLTF
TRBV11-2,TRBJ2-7,CASSFSYEQYF
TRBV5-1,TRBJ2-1,CASSLEGTGVNEQFF
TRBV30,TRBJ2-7,CAWDGGVGQSPYEQYF
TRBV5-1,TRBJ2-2,CASSLGSSGNTGELFF
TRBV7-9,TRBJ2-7,CASSLARDRGREEQYF
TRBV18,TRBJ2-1,CASSPPLARSGWQFF
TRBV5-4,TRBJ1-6,CASSLLPKPPLHF
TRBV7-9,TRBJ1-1,CASSLVSQGLRNTEAFF
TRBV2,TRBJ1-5,CASSTKTGHSNQPQHF
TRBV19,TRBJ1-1,CASSMGGDTEAFF
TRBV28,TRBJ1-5,CASRPVNQPQHF
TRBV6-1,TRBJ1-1,CASSENLRNTEAFF
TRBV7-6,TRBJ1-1,CASSLDLTGVNTEAFF
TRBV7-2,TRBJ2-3,CASSPGIAGGFADTQYF
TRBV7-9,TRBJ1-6,CASSFSTGLNSPLHF
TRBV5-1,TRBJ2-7,CASSHSSGPYEQYF
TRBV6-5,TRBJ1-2,CASVRDMGNYGYTF
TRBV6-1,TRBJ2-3,CASSEHSGGQGDTQYF
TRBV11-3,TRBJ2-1,CASSSSGGPYNEQFF
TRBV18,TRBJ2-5,CASSPIAGGETQYF
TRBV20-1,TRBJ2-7,CSVGGPYEQYF
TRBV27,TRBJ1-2,CASSLRQGGNGYTF
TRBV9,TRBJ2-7,CASSVGHVAYEQYF
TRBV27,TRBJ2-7,CASSLGGGQQYF
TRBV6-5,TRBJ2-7,CASSYAPGFHEQYF
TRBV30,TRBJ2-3,CAWSVGVDTQYF
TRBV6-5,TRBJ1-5,CASRKTGEQPQHF
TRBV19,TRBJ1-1,CASSLGQANTEAFF
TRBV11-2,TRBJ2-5,CASSHGLVETQYF
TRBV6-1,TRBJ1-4,CASSEQPTGTNEKLFF
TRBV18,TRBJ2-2,CASSPEILTNTGELFF
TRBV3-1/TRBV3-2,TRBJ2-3,CASSPRTSGGIGTQYF
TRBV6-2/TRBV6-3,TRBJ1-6,CASSYLRDRRNSPLHF
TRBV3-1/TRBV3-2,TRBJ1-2,CASSQVMQGARYTF
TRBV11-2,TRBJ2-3,CASSLAPKGADTQYF
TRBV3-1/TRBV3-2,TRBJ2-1,CASSPGWGSNEQFF
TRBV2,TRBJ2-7,CASSRQFYEQYF
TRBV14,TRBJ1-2,CASSQSGGSRYGYTF
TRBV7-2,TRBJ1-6,CASSLGSWGNSPLHF
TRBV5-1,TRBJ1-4,CASSLAFGWGQNNEKLFF
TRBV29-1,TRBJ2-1,CSGRGAGNEQFF
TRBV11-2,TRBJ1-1,CASRGVWTEAFF
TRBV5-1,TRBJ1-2,CASSLARTGGDGYTF
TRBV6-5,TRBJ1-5,CASSYGVNQPQHF
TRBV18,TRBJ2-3,CASSPQSGTSLAFTDTQYF
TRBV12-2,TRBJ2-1,CASRLAWSREYNEQFF